This TCR beta chain emerged from a study of blood T cell repertoires in COVID-19. The wider study: Material from acute and convalescent COVID-19 was sourced from the United States, Italy and Spain.

This clone has a single count. Per the germline V gene, CDR1 is SGHTA and CDR2 is FQGNSA. V lost 1 base, J lost 2 bases, and 14 bases lay in between. The CDR3 runs 17 residues. Original data processing: How many nucleated cells were present was estimated from reference gene primer amplification. Here immunoSEQ multiplex PCR was the method, and the copy in TCRdb shows in-frame clones only, minus some. D and trimming come from the DNA, and the V and J calls and clone size come from that table. The repertoire consists of 160,000 or so clones, with over 80% occurring once and the leading ten covering 10% to 15%.

This sequence was found in a man between 65 and 85 years old who had recovered from COVID-19. Sequenced material: peripheral blood. V gene TRBV7-2 combines with J gene TRBJ2-2; D perhaps matches TRBD2 (6 bases). CDR3: CASSLGGLTANTGELFF. The CDR3 DNA reads TGTGCCAGCAGCTTAGGGGGACTGACTGCTAACACCGGGGAGCTGTTTTTT.